What follows are 24 T cell receptor beta chains derived from one specimen sequenced in a study of radiation and T cells in renal cell carcinoma. Clones were read by immunoSEQ multiplex PCR, and TCRdb kept only the in-frame ones, dropping some. This sample has about 22,000 clones, with 80% found just once. Time point given: baseline pretreatment blood. The treatment denotes: 15 Gy SBRT to primary tumor, nephrectomy 4 weeks later. The sample was blood, taken from a patient whose treatment included radiotherapy and nephrectomy. Receptors originate from a man between 60 and 75 years old with renal cell carcinoma.

This clone has more than one count but fewer than ten. CDR3: CASSDGQSSYNEQFF. Here the CDR3 DNA reads TGTGCCAGCAGTGACGGGCAGAGCTCCTACAATGAGCAGTTCTTC. The chain couples TRBV6-4 to TRBJ2-1; D ambiguous. This CDR3 region has 15 residues. V shed 2 bases and J shed 0 bases, with 8 bases lying between them. Germline V gene sequence: CDR1 MRHNA, CDR2 SNTAGT.

The rearrangement uses TRBV18 and TRBJ2-5; D perhaps matches TRBD2 (5 bases). This CDR3 region has 13 residues. V was pared by 3 bases and J by 5 bases, with 10 bases between. The germline V gene encodes CDR1 KGHSH and CDR2 LQKENI. The CDR3: CASSPPSTETQYF. CDR3 nucleotide sequence: TGTGCCAGCTCACCCCCTAGCACGGAGACCCAGTACTTC.

V usage is TRBV30 and J usage is TRBJ2-7, with a tentative D call TRBD2 (5 bases). The V end was cut by 0 bases, the J end by 2 bases, with 11 bases between. Germline V gene data show CDR1 as GTSNPN and CDR2 as SVGIG (reference sequence). This CDR3 region has 14 residues. The chain's CDR3 is CAWSVPSWAYEQYF. CDR3 sequence (DNA): TGTGCCTGGAGTGTACCTAGCTGGGCCTACGAGCAGTACTTC.

The chain recombines TRBV5-1 with TRBJ1-5, with 9 bases fitting TRBD1. V dropped 7 bases and J dropped 12; count of bases not matched to a gene: 14. Germline assignment: CDR1 SGHRS and CDR2 YFSETQ. CDR3 length: 14 amino acids. The CDR3, as DNA: TGCGCCAGCCCCGGGACAGGGCAAAGGGGGGGCCAGCATTTT. Protein sequence: CASPGTGQRGGQHF.

For this clone: This likely traces to a read error, being one base from a far larger clone. The chain is built from TRBV7-6 and TRBJ1-1, with unresolved D. CDR3 length: 12 amino acids. Germline V gene data show CDR1 as SGHVS and CDR2 as FNYEAQ. The CDR3 DNA sequence: TGTGCCAGCGGCTTGGATGGTCGAGGAGCTTTCTTT. Amino acids: CASGLDGRGAFF.

The CDR3 region is CSVLGLAGSTDTQYF. The CDR3 DNA sequence: TGCAGCGTCCTTGGACTAGCGGGTAGCACAGATACGCAGTATTTT. V gene TRBV29-1 combines with J gene TRBJ2-3, with 11 nucleotides matching TRBD2. The germline V gene encodes CDR1 SQVTM and CDR2 ANQGSEA. The CDR3 consists of 15 residues. Losses at the gene ends were 6 bases for V and 0 bases for J; bases not matched to a gene: 5.

The CDR3 DNA reads TGCGCCAGCAGCTTGGGACTCCAGACGGATACGCAGTATTTT. Protein product: CASSLGLQTDTQYF. The rearrangement uses TRBV4-3 and TRBJ2-3; possible D gene TRBD2, 6 bases. Germline V gives CDR1 LGHNA, CDR2 YSLEER. V gave up 5 bases and J gave up 6 bases, with 15 bases separating them. The CDR3 extends over 14 amino acids.

CDR3 loop: CASSRYSGRSGNEQFF. CDR3 DNA: TGTGCCAGCAGCCGTTATAGCGGGAGATCTGGGAATGAGCAGTTCTTC. The V call is TRBV7-2, the J call TRBJ2-1; TRBD2 aligns across 9 bases. Per the germline V gene, CDR1 is SGHTA and CDR2 is FQGNSA. The CDR3 runs to 16 residues. The junction had 12 bases not matched to a gene; V was cut back by 5 bases and J by 7 bases. Full variable domain (rest looked up from reference TRBV7-2 and TRBJ2-1): GAGVSQSPSNKVTEKGKDVELRCDPISGHTALYWYRQSLGQGLEFLIYFQGNSAPDKSGLPSDRFSAERTGGSVSTLTIQRTQQEDSAVYLCASSRYSGRSGNEQFFGPGTRLTVL.

The J gene is TRBJ2-1, the V gene TRBV9; TRBD2 matches 14 bases. This CDR3 is 17 amino acids long. CDR1 and CDR2 from the germline V gene are SGDLS and YYNGEE. The V gene end was trimmed by 3 bases and the J gene end by 0 bases; junction bases not matched to a gene: 2. DNA of the CDR3: TGTGCCAGCAGCGAGGGGACTAGCGGGAGCTCCTACAATGAGCAGTTCTTC. Translation: CASSEGTSGSSYNEQFF.

This clone was seen once. V gene TRBV30 combines with J gene TRBJ1-1, with D maybe TRBD1 (6 bases). Germline V gene lookup returns CDR1 GTSNPN and CDR2 SVGIG (reference sequence). The CDR3 extends over 16 amino acids. V dropped 1 base and J dropped 3 bases, with 18 bases sitting between them. For the CDR3, the DNA is TGTGCCTGGAGTGGAGACGTCGGGGGCTCAGACACTGAAGCTTTCTTT. As protein: CAWSGDVGGSDTEAFF.

The J gene is TRBJ1-2, the V gene TRBV6-5; 8 bases are a match to TRBD1. J gave up 1 base and V 8 bases, and 3 bases lay outside the gene matches. This CDR3 region has 13 residues. The germline V gene has CDR1 MNHEY and CDR2 SVGAGI. CDR3 nucleotide sequence: TGTGCCAGCCGGACAGGGCGTAACTATGGCTACACCTTC. This encodes CASRTGRNYGYTF.

The chain has TRBV5-1 and TRBJ2-5, with 9 bases aligning to TRBD1. The CDR3 is 15 amino acids. Germline V lookup: CDR1 SGHRS, CDR2 YFSETQ. Unmatched junction bases numbered 4, after V lost 0 bases and J lost 4 bases. CDR3 loop: CASSLGTGGSETQYF. CDR3 in DNA: TGCGCCAGCAGCTTGGGTACAGGGGGCTCAGAGACCCAGTACTTC.

This chain joins TRBV7-2 and TRBJ1-5; weak D call: TRBD1 (6 bases). The ends were cut back, 5 bases at V and 2 bases at J, with 13 bases in the middle. The CDR3 consists of 15 residues. The V gene's germline CDR1 is SGHTA and CDR2 FQGNSA. The CDR3 DNA reads TGTGCCAGCAGCCATTGGGCAGGGGGCAATCAGCCCCAGCATTTT. Translation gives CASSHWAGGNQPQHF.

This clone was seen just once. The chain employs TRBV11-2 and TRBJ2-2; no firm D call. The CDR3 contains 15 residues. The germline V gene has CDR1 SGHAT and CDR2 FQNNGV. V was clipped by 0 bases and J by 3 bases, with 8 bases between them. The CDR3 DNA follows: TGTGCCAGCAGCTTAGAACTCTCTTACACCGGGGAGCTGTTTTTT. It translates to CASSLELSYTGELFF.

This clone is medium-sized in the sample. V usage is TRBV7-6 and J usage is TRBJ2-7; 8 nucleotides match TRBD1. CDR3 size: 15 residues. With V trimmed by 5 bases and J by 6 bases, 12 bases remained unmatched. Germline CDR1 SGHVS, CDR2 FNYEAQ. CDR3 in DNA: TGTGCCAGCAGCCCGATGTCAGGACAGGGAGGCGAGCAGTACTTC. Encoded protein: CASSPMSGQGGEQYF.

The rearrangement uses TRBV6-1 and TRBJ2-4, with 9 bases aligning to TRBD1. CDR1 and CDR2 (germline): MNHNS, SASEGT. J was trimmed by 11 bases and V by 4 bases; bases with no gene match: 3. This CDR3 spans 12 amino acids. The CDR3 nucleotides read TGTGCCAGCAGTGCGGGACAGGGAGTTCAGTACTTC. The encoded protein is CASSAGQGVQYF.

The chain links TRBV7-3 to TRBJ2-1, with D maybe TRBD2 (6 bases). V was shortened by 1 base and J by 4 bases, with 8 bases between the two germline ends. Germline CDR1 reads SGHTA; CDR2 reads FQGTGA. The CDR3 is made up of 14 amino acids. The CDR3 DNA reads as TGTGCCAGCAGCTTAAGCGGGGTGTACAATGAGCAGTTCTTC. It translates to CASSLSGVYNEQFF.

The chain employs TRBV7-8 and TRBJ2-1; 7 nucleotides agree with TRBD2. The ends lost 5 bases at V and 6 bases at J; junction bases unmatched: 10. This CDR3 comprises 15 residues. Germline V CDR1 and CDR2: SGHVS, FQNEAQ. The CDR3 sequence: CASSPPRTSINEQFF. CDR3 coding DNA: TGTGCCAGCAGCCCCCCTCGGACTAGTATCAATGAGCAGTTCTTC.

This chain links TRBV30 with TRBJ2-7; TRBD1 matches at 10 bases. This CDR3 is 15 amino acids long. CDR1 and CDR2 (germline): GTSNPN, SVGIG (reference sequence). The ends lost 3 bases at V and 5 bases at J; junction bases unmatched: 10. The CDR3: CAWRVPGQGSDEQYF. The DNA of the CDR3 is TGTGCCTGGAGAGTACCGGGACAGGGGTCCGACGAGCAGTACTTC.

This chain connects TRBV5-8 to TRBJ1-2; D remains ambiguous. The CDR3 length is 13 residues. Trimming stripped 1 base from V and 8 bases from J, with 12 bases between. Germline loops: CDR1 SGHTS, CDR2 YDEGEE. The CDR3, as DNA: TGTGCCAGCAGCTTGCGGGCCTCCGGCGGCTACACCTTC. Its protein product is CASSLRASGGYTF.

The CDR3 nucleotides read TGTGCCAGCTCCCCCGTAGGGAGCAATCAGCCCCAGCATTTT. The encoded protein is CASSPVGSNQPQHF. The chain is built from TRBV18 and TRBJ1-5; D unresolved. Trimming shortened V by 6 bases and J by 1 base, and 10 bases separated the two germline ends. CDR1 is KGHSH, CDR2 LQKENI, per germline. The CDR3 extends over 14 amino acids.

The chain has TRBV5-1 and TRBJ1-2; TRBD1 aligns across 10 bases. The CDR3 has 15 residues. Looked up from germline, CDR1 is SGHRS and CDR2 is YFSETQ. Trimming cost V 0 bases and J 6 bases; bases outside gene matches: 5. The CDR3 DNA is TGCGCCAGCAGCTTGGAGGGACAGGGGAGAAATGGCTACACCTTC. As protein: CASSLEGQGRNGYTF.

This clone was found once. V and J are TRBV6-1 and TRBJ1-1; D perhaps matches TRBD1 (6 bases). The V and J ends lost 2 bases and 3 bases respectively, with 10 bases between them. This CDR3 has 14 residues. Germline CDR1 is MNHNS and CDR2 is SASEGT. This CDR3 is CASSEQGPDTEAFF. The CDR3 nucleotides read TGTGCCAGCAGTGAACAGGGGCCGGACACTGAAGCTTTCTTT.

This chain links TRBV18 with TRBJ1-4; D possibly corresponds to TRBD1 (6 bases). Per the germline V gene, CDR1 is KGHSH and CDR2 is LQKENI. CDR3 size: 12 residues. V was clipped by 4 bases and J by 13 bases, with 13 bases between them. This CDR3 is CASSRPQGILFF. As DNA, the CDR3 is TGTGCCAGCTCACGACCCCAGGGGATACTGTTTTTT.